The 16 T cell receptor beta chains in this list originate from one sample, sequenced in a study of shared clonotypes between healthy human individuals (dated by TCRdb to the early 2020s). CD8 naive samples consisted of CD45RO-negative cells that were positively selected for CCR7, yielding a CD45RA+CCR7+ population without TemRA cells. The method behind the library was the immunoSEQ multiplex PCR assay. TCRdb carries this immuneACCESS record with in-frame sequences only. Its versions omit some clonotypes, under half of them owing to an unresolved V gene in the studies checked, with the rest unexplained. Present in this sample are about 2.2 million clones, 80% to 95% of which were seen just once. The ten biggest clones cover around 1.7% of the sample. Sequenced sample: naive CD8+ T cells from PBMCs. The cell subset or site label here, explained by the study, means: CD45RA+CCR7+. The receptors derive from a man aged 18 to 30 in good health. Some clones in this sample may be carry-over from other donors' samples.

V gene TRBV2 combines with J gene TRBJ2-7, with TRBD1 identical over 7 bases. CDR3 length equals 14 residues. CDR1 and CDR2 from the germline V gene are SNHLY and FYNNEI. V dropped 7 bases and J dropped 2; count of bases not matched to a gene: 8. In nucleotides, the CDR3 is TGTGCCAGCATCGACAGGGCGATCCCCTACGAGCAGTACTTC. It codes for CASIDRAIPYEQYF.

This clone came up a few times. This chain joins TRBV4-3 and TRBJ1-1; 8 nucleotides align to TRBD1. This CDR3 region has 13 residues. Trimming at V came to 6 bases and at J to 5 bases, leaving 5 bases not matched to a gene. Germline CDR1 is LGHNA and CDR2 is YSLEER. In DNA, the CDR3 is TGCGCCAGCAGGCCTACAGGGGGGACTGAAGCTTTCTTT. The encoded protein is CASRPTGGTEAFF.

The rearrangement uses TRBV28 and TRBJ2-3; D may match TRBD1 or TRBD2 (5 bases each). This CDR3 has 16 residues. Germline values: CDR1 MDHEN, CDR2 SYDVKM. V was clipped by 6 bases and J by 0 bases, with 16 bases between them. The CDR3: CASSHGASRSTDTQYF. CDR3 in DNA: TGTGCCAGCAGCCACGGGGCTAGCAGAAGCACAGATACGCAGTATTTT. The full variable domain, in which reference TRBV28 and TRBJ2-3 provide the parts outside the CDR3, is DVKVTQSSRYLVKRTGEKVFLECVQDMDHENMFWYRQDPGLGLRLIYFSYDVKMKEKGDIPEGYSVSREKKERFSLILESASTNQTSMYLCASSHGASRSTDTQYFGPGTRLTVL.

The chain uses TRBV19 and TRBJ1-2; 7 bases are a match to TRBD1. Germline V gene data show CDR1 as LNHDA and CDR2 as SQIVND (reference sequence). V was pared by 5 bases and J by 7 bases, with 13 bases of the junction left unmatched. CDR3 length: 15 amino acids. The CDR3 spells CASSGRQGAKVGYTF. The CDR3 coding sequence is TGTGCCAGTAGTGGACGACAGGGTGCGAAGGTTGGCTACACCTTC.

The gene calls are TRBV4-1 and TRBJ2-1, with 13 positions matching TRBD2. V trimming: 1 base; J trimming: 15 bases; junction bases outside the gene matches: 3. CDR3 length: 13 amino acids. Germline assignment: CDR1 MGHRA and CDR2 YSYEKL. CDR3 sequence reads: CASSQVGLAGWFF. DNA of the CDR3: TGCGCCAGCAGCCAAGTGGGACTAGCGGGATGGTTCTTC.

In regard to this clone: Other DNA sequences within the sample encode an identical CDR3. V is TRBV9 and J is TRBJ1-5, with a weak D call TRBD1 (5 bases). CDR3 size: 14 residues. Germline V gene sequence: CDR1 SGDLS, CDR2 YYNGEE. V was cut by 3 bases and J by 4 bases, with 11 bases left in between. CDR3 nucleotides: TGTGCCAGCAGCGGTGGGGGAGGGAATCAGCCCCAGCATTTT. Residues: CASSGGGGNQPQHF. Variable domain in full (rest from reference TRBV9 and TRBJ1-5): DSGVTQTPKHLITATGQRVTLRCSPRSGDLSVYWYQQSLDQGLQFLIQYYNGEERAKGNILERFSAQQFPDLHSELNLSSLELGDSALYFCASSGGGGNQPQHFGDGTRLSIL.

The chain has TRBV7-8 and TRBJ2-7; the match to TRBD2 covers 11 bases. Germline lookup yields CDR1 SGHVS and CDR2 FQNEAQ. V lost 5 bases and J lost 7; bases outside the gene matches: 7. The CDR3 totals 14 residues. The CDR3 loop is CASSQLAGVGEQYF. CDR3 sequence (DNA): TGTGCCAGCAGCCAACTAGCGGGAGTTGGGGAGCAGTACTTC.

The V call is TRBV19, the J call TRBJ1-2; D possibly corresponds to TRBD1 (6 bases). Germline V gene sequence: CDR1 LNHDA, CDR2 SQIVND (reference sequence). V was shortened by 5 bases and J by 6 bases, with 10 bases between the two germline ends. CDR3 length: 12 residues. The CDR3 loop is CASSPNRDGYTF. In nucleotides, the CDR3 is TGTGCCAGTAGTCCCAACAGGGATGGCTACACCTTC.

V usage is TRBV18 and J usage is TRBJ1-1; perhaps TRBD1 as D (5 bases). CDR3 length equals 14 residues. Germline loops: CDR1 KGHSH, CDR2 LQKENI. V lost 4 bases, J lost 3 bases, and 12 bases lay in between. The CDR3: CASSLTDSHTEAFF. DNA of the CDR3: TGTGCCAGCTCACTCACAGACAGCCACACTGAAGCTTTCTTT.

The chain joins TRBV21-1 to TRBJ1-5; TRBD1 reflects the table's D call only, with no check against the DNA. TRBV21-1 is assigned pseudogene status. This CDR3 is built from 14 residues. CDR3 nucleotides: TGTGCCAGCAGCGCCCGGGACAGGGGGTTAAGGGAGCATTTT. The encoded protein is CASSARDRGLREHF.

The CDR3, as DNA: TGCGCCAGCAGTCAGGGCGTAAGCTCTGGAAACACCATATATTTT. Protein product: CASSQGVSSGNTIYF. The chain recombines TRBV4-1 with TRBJ1-3; tentative D call: TRBD1 (5 bases). V was cut by 6 bases and J by 0 bases, with 12 bases left in between. CDR1 is MGHRA and CDR2 is YSYEKL in the germline V gene. The CDR3 has 15 residues.

Regarding this clone: Other DNA sequences of this sample code for an identical CDR3. The V and J genes are TRBV28 and TRBJ1-1, with D unresolved. The V gene lost 3 bases and the J gene lost 2 bases, with 10 bases spanning the gap. The CDR3 totals 14 residues. CDR1 MDHEN and CDR2 SYDVKM come from the germline V gene. This chain's CDR3 is CASSLRGRNTEAFF. In DNA form, the CDR3 reads TGTGCCAGCAGTTTGAGAGGACGAAACACTGAAGCTTTCTTT.

The rearrangement uses TRBV7-8 and TRBJ2-3; possibly TRBD2 for D (5 bases). The CDR3 runs 17 residues. Trimming took 1 base from V and 0 from J, leaving 14 bases between them. Germline CDR1 reads SGHVS; CDR2 reads FQNEAQ. The CDR3 DNA is TGTGCCAGCAGCTTAGTATCTCGGGGTCCAAGCACAGATACGCAGTATTTT. Amino acids: CASSLVSRGPSTDTQYF.

The gene calls are TRBV29-1 and TRBJ2-7, with 9 nucleotides matching TRBD2. V lost 4 bases to trimming and J lost 3 bases; unmatched junction nucleotides: 4. The germline V gene has CDR1 SQVTM and CDR2 ANQGSEA. The CDR3 has 13 amino acids. The CDR3 here is CSVAGGRDYEQYF. The CDR3 coding sequence is TGCAGCGTTGCTGGCGGGAGGGACTACGAGCAGTACTTC.

The J gene is TRBJ2-2, the V gene TRBV5-6; 16 bases line up with TRBD2. CDR3 length equals 16 residues. The germline V gene has CDR1 SGHDT and CDR2 YYEEEE. V shed 3 bases and J 6 bases; nucleotides not matched to a gene: 2. As DNA, the CDR3 is TGTGCCAGCAGCTCGGGACTAGCGGGAGGGGCCGGGGAGCTGTTTTTT. It encodes CASSSGLAGGAGELFF.

The DNA of the CDR3 is TGTGCCAGCAGCTTAGGCCCGGGCCTTGGGAACAATGAGCAGTTCTTC. This translates into CASSLGPGLGNNEQFF. This chain links TRBV7-3 with TRBJ2-1; no definite D call. V shed 2 bases and J shed 5 bases, with 16 bases lying between them. The V gene's germline CDR1 is SGHTA and CDR2 FQGTGA. This CDR3 region has 16 residues.